This note documents a single T cell receptor (beta chain) sequence. Its specificity is not known. This entry belongs to a study of OX40 agonist ivuxolimab in advanced cancers. Study at large: Intravenous ivuxolimab was administered to patients every 2 weeks at 0.01 to 10 mg/kg. A history of anti-PD-1, anti-PD-L1 or anti-CTLA-4 therapy was acceptable, and around 36% had some. Points from the study as a whole: What antigens the expanded peripheral T cells recognized was never established. Also showing low normalized T-cell clonal expansion were some of the nonresponders.

Germline V gene data show CDR1 as SEHNR and CDR2 as FQNEAQ (reference sequence). Trimming removed 1 base from V and 9 bases from J, with 13 bases in between. CDR3 size: 14 residues. TCRdb's table, derived via immunoSEQ multiplex PCR, lists solely in-frame clones and lacks some. Of around 100,000 clones in the sample, 90% were seen once. The chain uses TRBV7-9 and TRBJ1-3, with D unclear. The clonotype comes from an adult with an advanced solid tumor such as melanoma, head and neck, liver or kidney cancer. The sample here was CD4+ or CD8+ T cells sorted from blood, taken in a trial of the OX40 agonist ivuxolimab. In DNA form, the CDR3 reads TGTGCCAGCAGCTTAGATGGGCGCGGCGGCACCATATATTTT. Its translation: CASSLDGRGGTIYF.